These 8 T cell receptor beta chains share one sample of origin, sequenced in a study of CD8+ T cells in alopecia areata (dated by TCRdb to between 2018 and 2020). What the treatment or condition label conveys for this sample: oral pan-JAK inhibitor, 5-10 mg twice daily. Library preparation employed the immunoSEQ multiplex PCR assay. RNA was extracted from all samples and reverse transcribed into cDNA, which served as template for TCR sequencing. TCRdb carries this immuneACCESS record with in-frame sequences only. Its versions omit some clonotypes, under half of them owing to an unresolved V gene in the studies checked, with the rest unexplained. This sample lists approximately 220,000 clones; about two fifths were detected once. The top ten constitute almost 0.5% of the sample. The source was CD4+ T cells sorted from blood, collected at approximately week 30, from a patient treated with tofacitinib. These receptors all stem from a human donor with alopecia areata.

This clone has just a few counts. The chain is built from TRBV11-2 and TRBJ2-1; 7 bases agree with TRBD2. From germline, CDR1 is SGHAT and CDR2 FQNNGV. There are 16 residues in the CDR3. Trimming removed 5 bases from V and 5 bases from J; junction bases left unmatched: 12. The DNA for the CDR3 is TGTGCCAGCAGCCCGACTAGCCTGATATTCGACAATGAGCAGTTCTTC. Translation: CASSPTSLIFDNEQFF.

V is TRBV10-3 and J is TRBJ2-1; 9 bases fit TRBD2. Germline CDR1 and CDR2: ENHRY and SYGVKD. The CDR3 spans 13 residues. J gave up 8 bases and V 8 bases, and 7 bases lay outside the gene matches. Here the CDR3 reads CAIRREGGHEQFF. The CDR3 DNA is TGTGCCATCCGGCGGGAGGGAGGGCATGAGCAGTTCTTC.

The V and J genes are TRBV10-3 and TRBJ2-3, with 9 bases aligning to TRBD2. The germline gives CDR1 ENHRY, CDR2 SYGVKD. With V trimmed by 9 bases and J by 2 bases, 6 bases remained unmatched. CDR3 length: 14 amino acids. CDR3 in amino acids: CAMKAGGPTDTQYF. For the CDR3, the DNA is TGTGCCATGAAAGCGGGAGGTCCCACAGATACGCAGTATTTT.

This clone has only a few counts. The chain links TRBV15 to TRBJ2-3, with unresolved D. Germline V gene sequence: CDR1 LNHNV, CDR2 YYDKDF (reference sequence). The CDR3 covers 17 residues. Trimming took 3 bases from V and 0 from J, leaving 16 bases between them. The CDR3 protein is CATSSSRPRRSTDTQYF. For the CDR3, the DNA is TGTGCCACCAGCAGTTCGCGACCCCGGCGGAGCACAGATACGCAGTATTTT. The complete variable domain, with remaining parts taken from reference TRBV15 and TRBJ2-3, reads DAMVIQNPRYQVTQFGKPVTLSCSQTLNHNVMYWYQQKSSQAPKLLFHYYDKDFNNEADTPDNFQSRRPNTSFCFLDIRSPGLGDTAMYLCATSSSRPRRSTDTQYFGPGTRLTVL.

Of note for this clone: Other DNA sequences in the sample encode the same CDR3. J is TRBJ2-7 and V is TRBV30; D remains unclear. The CDR3 runs to 11 residues. V shed 5 bases and J shed 3 bases, with 8 bases lying between them. CDR1 is GTSNPN, CDR2 SVGIG, per germline (reference sequence). In DNA form, the CDR3 reads TGTGCCTGGGGTCGATACTACGAGCAGTACTTC. Its protein is CAWGRYYEQYF.

This clone appeared a few times. The CDR3 spells CASSSWTSNEQYF. The CDR3 coding sequence is TGTGCCAGCAGCTCCTGGACTAGCAACGAGCAGTACTTC. The chain joins TRBV7-6 to TRBJ2-7, with TRBD2 matching over 8 bases. CDR1 and CDR2 (germline): SGHVS, FNYEAQ. V trimming: 4 bases; J trimming: 5 bases; junction bases outside the gene matches: 4. This CDR3 is 13 amino acids long.

The rearrangement links TRBV4-1 to TRBJ2-5; perhaps TRBD2 as D (6 bases). The CDR3 totals 13 residues. Germline CDR1 MGHRA, CDR2 YSYEKL. With 4 bases removed from V and 1 base from J, the gap between germline ends came to 7 bases. The CDR3 loop reads CASSRLGQETQYF. The CDR3 nucleotides are TGCGCCAGCAGCCGACTAGGCCAAGAGACCCAGTACTTC.

The rearrangement links TRBV5-1 to TRBJ1-2; perhaps TRBD1 as D (5 bases). This CDR3 is 16 amino acids long. V lost 0 bases, J lost 5 bases, and 17 bases lay in between. Germline loops: CDR1 SGHRS, CDR2 YFSETQ. CDR3 protein: CASSLAVGRARYGYTF. CDR3 sequence (DNA): TGCGCCAGCAGCTTGGCCGTAGGCAGGGCGAGGTATGGCTACACCTTC.